A selection of T cell receptor beta chains follows, all from one sample in a study of T cell changes during pregnancy in multiple sclerosis. Method: immunoSEQ multiplex PCR; TCRdb's copy keeps in-frame clones and lacks some. This sample has 15,000 to 20,000 clones; around 95% occur once, and the top ten carry more than 0.7%. Sequenced material: peripheral blood, taken in the third trimester of pregnancy. These receptors were taken from a female donor with multiple sclerosis, enrolled in a pregnancy study. Each CDR3 is given with its conserved first and last residue. A D gene is named only where the DNA matches it firmly. Where a row states a size, it is once, few, many or the class of an expanded clone; other rows omit it.

>once|.|TRBJ2-7|TRBV9
CASSNSYGYEQYF
TGTGCCAGCAGCAACTCTTACGGCTACGAGCAGTACTTC
>.|TRBD1|TRBJ1-5|TRBV4-2
CASSHNFRDRGDQPQHF
TGTGCCAGCAGCCATAACTTCCGGGACAGGGGGGATCAGCCCCAGCATTTT
>.|TRBD1|TRBJ1-1|TRBV18
CASSPRDRGAEAFF
TGTGCCAGCTCACCCAGGGACAGGGGGGCTGAAGCTTTCTTT
>once|.|TRBJ2-7|TRBV30
CACSAGTYEQYF
TGTGCCTGTAGCGCGGGGACCTACGAGCAGTACTTC
>.|TRBD1|TRBJ1-2|TRBV13
CASSLRSRDRAIGDTF
TGTGCCAGCAGCTTAAGGTCTCGGGACAGGGCGATCGGGGACACCTTC
>.|TRBD2|TRBJ2-2|TRBV7-8
CASRVAGGLDGELFF
TGTGCCAGCAGAGTAGCGGGGGGGCTAGACGGGGAGCTGTTTTTT
>.|TRBD2|TRBJ2-1|TRBV12-5
CASGERSGGAPEQFF
TGTGCTAGTGGCGAGAGGAGCGGGGGGGCTCCGGAGCAGTTCTTC
>.|.|TRBJ2-5|TRBV20-1
CSAPQKETQYF
TGCAGTGCCCCCCAGAAAGAGACCCAGTACTTC
>few|.|TRBJ1-3|TRBV4-2
CASSHVKGAGNTIYF
TGTGCCAGCAGCCATGTGAAGGGGGCTGGAAACACCATATATTTT
>.|.|TRBJ2-7|TRBV7-2
CASSSRARVSEQYF
TGTGCCAGCAGCTCGAGAGCGCGGGTGAGCGAGCAGTACTTC
>.|.|TRBJ1-2|TRBV2
CASSGGGNNGYTF
TGTGCCAGCAGTGGCGGAGGGAACAATGGCTACACCTTC
>.|TRBD2|TRBJ2-7|TRBV6-5
CASRSTGLFYEQYF
TGTGCCAGCAGAAGCACGGGACTATTTTACGAGCAGTACTTC
>.|TRBD2|TRBJ2-1|TRBV5-1
CASSIAQPGLAGGSYYNEQFF
TGCGCCAGCAGCATCGCCCAGCCGGGACTAGCGGGGGGGTCCTACTACAATGAGCAGTTCTTC
>.|TRBD1|TRBJ1-2|TRBV9
CASSARGQGATGYTF
TGTGCCAGCAGCGCGAGGGGACAGGGGGCAACTGGCTACACCTTC
>.|TRBD1|TRBJ1-5|TRBV5-1
CASSRTGALTYSNQPQHF
TGCGCCAGCAGCCGGACAGGGGCGCTAACGTATAGCAATCAGCCCCAGCATTTT
>once|TRBD2|TRBJ2-1|TRBV11-2
CASSKRTSGSQSYNEQFF
TGTGCCAGCAGCAAGCGGACTAGCGGGAGTCAGTCCTACAATGAGCAGTTCTTC
>.|.|TRBJ1-5|TRBV7-2
CASSLQPGGGQPQHF
TGTGCCAGCAGCCTTCAACCCGGGGGTGGACAGCCCCAGCATTTT
>.|TRBD2|TRBJ2-5|TRBV5-8
CASSSGLAGQETQYF
TGTGCCAGCAGCTCCGGACTAGCGGGCCAAGAGACCCAGTACTTC
>.|TRBD1|TRBJ1-1|TRBV7-9
CASRLDRGEAFF
TGTGCCAGCAGACTGGACAGGGGGGAAGCTTTCTTT
>.|TRBD2|TRBJ2-3|TRBV5-1
CASSIPLGSGGLTDTQYF
TGCGCCAGCAGCATACCTCTCGGTAGCGGGGGCCTCACAGATACGCAGTATTTT
>.|.|TRBJ1-5|TRBV2
CASKDSNLSNQPQHF
TGTGCCAGCAAGGACAGCAACCTTAGCAATCAGCCCCAGCATTTT
>.|.|TRBJ1-5|TRBV19
CASRASDTGPGQPQHF
TGTGCCAGTAGAGCGAGTGATACAGGGCCCGGTCAGCCCCAGCATTTT